What follows are 29 T cell receptor beta chains derived from one specimen sequenced in a study of T-cell memory formation after mild COVID-19. TCRdb redid the calling of the 5' RACE reads with MiXCR, one entry per CDR3 protein. In the table there are under 650,000 distinct CDR3 sequences, about a sixth of which are singletons. The sample taken for sequencing was PBMCs or a T cell subset sorted from them (not recorded which). The receptor set was obtained from an adult woman who had mild COVID-19 (a few samples of this study predate the infection). Cell type and time point are not known.

This sequence joins TRBV7-9 and TRBJ2-2; TRBD1 agrees at 7 bases. CDR1 SEHNR and CDR2 FQNEAQ come from the germline V gene (reference sequence). Trimming at V came to 1 base and at J to 12 bases, leaving 11 bases not matched to a gene. The CDR3 sequence is 15 residues long. CDR3 sequence reads: CASSLGGQAFGQLFF. The CDR3 nucleotides read TGTGCCAGCAGCTTAGGAGGACAGGCGTTCGGTCAGCTGTTTTTT.

The table lists this clonotype with a few counts. The V and J genes are TRBV12-3 or TRBV12-4 and TRBJ1-6; weak D call: TRBD1 (5 bases). The CDR3 spans 13 residues. Trimming removed 4 bases from V and 9 bases from J, with 10 bases in between. The CDR3 nucleotides read TGTGCCAGCAGTTGGGACTGGGGTTCACCCCTCCACTTT. Translated, it gives CASSWDWGSPLHF.

This clonotype was counted a few times. This chain uses TRBV20-1 with TRBJ2-1, with TRBD1 matching over 7 bases. Germline V CDR1 and CDR2: DFQATT, SNEGSKA (reference sequence). The V gene end was trimmed by 6 bases and the J gene end by 3 bases; junction bases not matched to a gene: 14. The CDR3 is made up of 16 amino acids. The CDR3 reads CSAGRQGVGLYNEQFF. CDR3 bases: TGCAGTGCAGGACGACAGGGAGTGGGCCTCTACAATGAGCAGTTCTTC.

This clonotype was picked up a small number of times. This chain links TRBV11-3 with TRBJ2-3, with 8 bases that match TRBD2. The CDR3 has 16 residues. Germline V gives CDR1 SGHNT, CDR2 YENEEA. V shed 4 bases and J 2 bases; nucleotides not matched to a gene: 8. The CDR3: CASSSQTSGPTDTQYF. CDR3 bases: TGTGCCAGCAGCTCCCAAACTAGCGGTCCCACAGATACGCAGTATTTT.

This clonotype was picked up a small number of times. This chain uses TRBV6-5 with TRBJ1-5, with D perhaps matching TRBD1 (6 bases). V lost 4 bases to trimming and J lost 3 bases, with 10 bases between them. The germline CDR1 and CDR2 sequences are MNHEY and SVGAGI. The CDR3 is 14 residues long. The CDR3 protein is CASSSTGTNQPQHF. The CDR3 nucleotides are TGTGCCAGCAGTTCGACAGGTACCAATCAGCCCCAGCATTTT.

This clonotype was picked up a small number of times. The rearrangement uses TRBV7-9 and TRBJ2-3; the match to TRBD1 covers 8 bases. With 3 bases clipped from V and 4 bases from J, the junction kept 3 bases outside the gene matches. Germline-derived CDR1 and CDR2 are SEHNR and FQNEAQ (reference sequence). The CDR3 consists of 14 residues. In DNA form, the CDR3 reads TGTGCCAGCAGCTTCTCGGACAGGGCAGATACGCAGTATTTT. It is translated as CASSFSDRADTQYF.

This clonotype has a handful of counts. V gene TRBV5-5 combines with J gene TRBJ2-7, with D perhaps matching TRBD1 or TRBD2 (5 bases each). The CDR3 totals 15 residues. Germline V gene lookup returns CDR1 SGHKS and CDR2 YYEKEE (reference sequence). The V end lost 4 bases, the J end lost 4 bases, and 18 bases lay between the germline ends. Written as DNA, the CDR3 is TGTGCCAGCAGCACGGGACCCGAGAATCCTTACGAGCAGTACTTC. Amino acids: CASSTGPENPYEQYF. The full variable domain, rest sourced from reference TRBV5-5 and TRBJ2-7, is DAGVTQSPTHLIKTRGQQVTLRCSPISGHKSVSWYQQVLGQGPQFIFQYYEKEERGRGNFPDRFSARQFPNYSSELNVNALLLGDSALYLCASSTGPENPYEQYFGPGTRLTVT.

V is TRBV6-5 and J is TRBJ1-2; 7 bases fit TRBD1. CDR1 MNHEY and CDR2 SVGAGI come from the germline V gene. The ends lost 0 bases at V and 4 bases at J; junction bases unmatched: 5. The CDR3 has 15 residues. CDR3 loop: CASSYSGGPFYGYTF. CDR3 sequence (DNA): TGTGCCAGCAGTTACTCAGGGGGCCCCTTCTATGGCTACACCTTC.

The sample holds a few counts of this clonotype. V gene TRBV4-3 combines with J gene TRBJ2-2, with unresolved D. Trimming shortened V by 4 bases and J by 7 bases, and 13 bases separated the two germline ends. The CDR3 is 14 residues long. Germline V gene sequence: CDR1 LGHNA, CDR2 YSLEER. CDR3 in DNA: TGCGCCAGCAGCCGGAAAGATACCATCGGGGAGCTGTTTTTT. Translating it yields CASSRKDTIGELFF.

The chain recombines TRBV3-1 with TRBJ2-3; D gene uncertain. Trimming cost V 0 bases and J 0 bases, with 10 bases left between them. CDR3 length: 16 amino acids. Germline V gives CDR1 LGHDT, CDR2 YNNKEL (reference sequence). The CDR3 spells CASSQDRKGSTDTQYF. For the CDR3, the DNA is TGTGCCAGCAGCCAAGATAGGAAGGGTAGCACAGATACGCAGTATTTT.

This clonotype has more than one count but fewer than ten. The chain carries TRBV11-2 and TRBJ2-5, with 9 bases aligning to TRBD2. The CDR3 runs to 15 residues. With 5 bases clipped from V and 1 base from J, the junction kept 5 bases outside the gene matches. The germline V gene has CDR1 SGHAT and CDR2 FQNNGV. The CDR3: CASSPSGGFQETQYF. CDR3 nucleotide sequence: TGTGCCAGCAGCCCCAGCGGGGGGTTCCAAGAGACCCAGTACTTC.

There are a few counts of this clonotype. The gene calls are TRBV3-1 and TRBJ2-1, with 9 bases lining up with TRBD1. The junction had 7 bases not matched to a gene; V was cut back by 3 bases and J by 1 base. The CDR3 contains 17 residues. Germline assignment: CDR1 LGHDT and CDR2 YNNKEL (reference sequence). The DNA for the CDR3 is TGTGCCAGCAGCCAGGTAGGCGGGACAGGGTCCTACAATGAGCAGTTCTTC. Its translation is CASSQVGGTGSYNEQFF.

The rearrangement joins TRBV29-1 to TRBJ2-3; D is possibly TRBD1 (5 bases). CDR1 is SQVTM and CDR2 is ANQGSEA in the germline V gene. V was cut by 7 bases and J by 4 bases, with 12 bases left in between. This CDR3 is 12 amino acids long. DNA for the CDR3: TGCAGCGCTGACAGTATGGCAGATACGCAGTATTTT. It codes for CSADSMADTQYF.

This clonotype turned up a few times. J is TRBJ1-1 and V is TRBV7-9, with D hard to call. CDR3 length: 13 residues. Germline values: CDR1 SEHNR, CDR2 FQNEAQ (reference sequence). V lost 5 bases and J 0 bases, leaving 7 bases between the germline ends. CDR3 DNA: TGTGCCAGCAGCAGGGCGATGAACACTGAAGCTTTCTTT. Protein: CASSRAMNTEAFF.

This CDR3 reads CSASDGGGSDEQFF. The DNA for the CDR3 is TGCAGTGCTAGCGACGGGGGAGGTAGTGATGAGCAGTTCTTC. The V and J genes are TRBV20-1 and TRBJ2-1; a weak D match, TRBD2 (6 bases). CDR3 length: 14 amino acids. V was shortened by 3 bases and J by 8 bases, with 17 bases between the two germline ends. The V gene's germline CDR1 is DFQATT and CDR2 SNEGSKA (reference sequence).

This clonotype showed up many times. The CDR3 is CASSRHAGNTIYF. In DNA, the CDR3 is TGTGCCAGCAGCCGACATGCTGGAAACACCATATATTTT. This chain connects TRBV6-6 to TRBJ1-3; no clear D gene. V lost 6 bases and J lost 2, with 8 bases in between. The CDR3 sequence is 13 residues long. The germline CDR1 and CDR2 sequences are MNHNY and SVGAGI (reference sequence).

This clonotype was seen repeatedly, ten times or more. The CDR3 protein is CASSQPTGDTQYF. CDR3 nucleotides: TGCGCCAGCAGCCAACCTACCGGGGATACGCAGTATTTT. The chain recombines TRBV4-1 with TRBJ2-3, with D hard to call. Germline CDR1 MGHRA, CDR2 YSYEKL. The CDR3 is made up of 13 amino acids. V lost 2 bases and J 6 bases, leaving 9 bases between the germline ends.

The CDR3 is CASSPSPQGTEAFF. As DNA, the CDR3 is TGTGCCAGCAGTCCATCGCCACAGGGAACTGAAGCTTTCTTT. The V gene is TRBV28, the J gene TRBJ1-1, with D tentatively TRBD1 (6 bases). Germline CDR1 is MDHEN and CDR2 is SYDVKM. Trimming cost V 5 bases and J 5 bases, with 15 bases left between them. This CDR3 comprises 14 residues. Using reference TRBV28 and TRBJ1-1 for the parts outside the CDR3, the full variable domain is DVKVTQSSRYLVKRTGEKVFLECVQDMDHENMFWYRQDPGLGLRLIYFSYDVKMKEKGDIPEGYSVSREKKERFSLILESASTNQTSMYLCASSPSPQGTEAFFGQGTRLTVV.

The chain combines TRBV11-2 with TRBJ1-1; D may be TRBD1 (5 bases). V shed 2 bases and J shed 6 bases, with 19 bases lying between them. This CDR3 region has 16 residues. The V gene's germline CDR1 is SGHAT and CDR2 FQNNGV. DNA of the CDR3: TGTGCCAGCAGCTTATCCCAGGGCTCCTACCTCGCTGAAGCTTTCTTT. The encoded protein is CASSLSQGSYLAEAFF.

J is TRBJ1-1 and V is TRBV12-3 or TRBV12-4; D is ambiguous. CDR3 length: 13 amino acids. V lost 6 bases to trimming and J lost 1 base, with 9 bases between them. CDR3 loop: CASRLAGNTEAFF. The CDR3 bases are TGTGCCAGCAGGCTAGCAGGGAACACTGAAGCTTTCTTT.

The rearrangement uses TRBV9 and TRBJ1-2, with 8 positions matching TRBD1. The CDR3 runs to 13 residues. Trimming cost V 2 bases and J 7 bases; bases outside gene matches: 4. Germline lookup yields CDR1 SGDLS and CDR2 YYNGEE. CDR3 region: CASSVTGVLGYTF. DNA for the CDR3: TGTGCCAGCAGCGTGACAGGGGTTCTTGGCTACACCTTC.

V usage is TRBV10-3 and J usage is TRBJ2-7; 12 bases are a match to TRBD2. Germline CDR1 and CDR2: ENHRY and SYGVKD. V dropped 7 bases and J dropped 6; count of bases not matched to a gene: 7. The CDR3 consists of 14 residues. The CDR3 reads CAITRLAGESEQYF. Here the CDR3 DNA reads TGTGCCATCACCCGACTAGCGGGAGAGTCCGAGCAGTACTTC.

This clonotype occurred many times. The genes are TRBV6-6 and TRBJ2-3; D is perhaps TRBD2 (5 bases). Germline CDR1 MNHNY, CDR2 SVGAGI (reference sequence). This CDR3 has 14 amino acids. V shed 8 bases and J shed 1 base, with 13 bases lying between them. CDR3 protein: CASVSGLGTDTQYF. CDR3 nucleotides: TGTGCCAGCGTCTCGGGGTTGGGCACAGATACGCAGTATTTT.

The chain employs TRBV20-1 and TRBJ2-5; TRBD2 matches 7 bases. V was clipped by 3 bases and J by 0 bases; unmatched bases: 7. The CDR3 has 15 amino acids. CDR1 and CDR2 (germline): DFQATT, SNEGSKA (reference sequence). The CDR3 region is CSASRLADYQETQYF. DNA of the CDR3: TGCAGTGCTAGCCGTCTAGCGGACTACCAAGAGACCCAGTACTTC.

V is TRBV5-4 and J is TRBJ1-2, with unresolved D. In germline, CDR1 is SGHNT, CDR2 YYREEE (reference sequence). The CDR3 is 12 residues long. With 3 bases removed from V and 3 bases from J, the gap between germline ends came to 6 bases. The CDR3 nucleotides are TGTGCCAGCAGCTCCTCTTACTATGGCTACACCTTC. Translating gives CASSSSYYGYTF. Variable domain in full (rest from reference TRBV5-4 and TRBJ1-2): ETGVTQSPTHLIKTRGQQVTLRCSSQSGHNTVSWYQQALGQGPQFIFQYYREEENGRGNFPPRFSGLQFPNYSSELNVNALELDDSALYLCASSSSYYGYTFGSGTRLTVV.

CDR3 amino acids: CSATRDRAWSNQPQHF. Here the CDR3 DNA reads TGCAGTGCTACAAGAGACAGGGCTTGGAGCAATCAGCCCCAGCATTTT. The chain combines TRBV20-1 with TRBJ1-5; 7 nucleotides align to TRBD1. This CDR3 is built from 16 residues. The germline gives CDR1 DFQATT, CDR2 SNEGSKA (reference sequence). V lost 4 bases and J lost 1; bases outside the gene matches: 10.

This chain uses TRBV13 with TRBJ1-2; TRBD1 matches 7 bases. After removal of 1 base from V and 5 bases from J, the junction contained 16 bases not matched to a gene. Per the germline V gene, CDR1 is PRHDT and CDR2 is FYEKMQ (reference sequence). The CDR3 consists of 18 residues. The CDR3 nucleotides are TGTGCCAGCAGCTTAGATTCGAGGGGGCGAGGGACCCTATATGGCTACACCTTC. This gives the protein CASSLDSRGRGTLYGYTF.

This clonotype was found a few times. The chain links TRBV6-4 to TRBJ2-6; D is ambiguous. The V gene lost 8 bases and the J gene lost 0 bases, with 14 bases spanning the gap. Germline V gene sequence: CDR1 MRHNA, CDR2 SNTAGT. The CDR3 sequence is 16 residues long. The CDR3 region has the DNA TGTGCCAGCGGAATCCCAAGGTACTCTGGGGCCAACGTCCTGACTTTC. It translates to CASGIPRYSGANVLTF.

V gene TRBV7-2 combines with J gene TRBJ1-1; D ambiguous. Germline CDR1 reads SGHTA; CDR2 reads FQGNSA. Trimming took 5 bases from V and 5 from J, leaving 21 bases between them. The length of the CDR3 is 16 residues. The CDR3 reads CASSLRQVLSGTEAFF. The CDR3 region has the DNA TGTGCCAGCAGCCTAAGGCAGGTACTGAGCGGGACTGAAGCTTTCTTT.